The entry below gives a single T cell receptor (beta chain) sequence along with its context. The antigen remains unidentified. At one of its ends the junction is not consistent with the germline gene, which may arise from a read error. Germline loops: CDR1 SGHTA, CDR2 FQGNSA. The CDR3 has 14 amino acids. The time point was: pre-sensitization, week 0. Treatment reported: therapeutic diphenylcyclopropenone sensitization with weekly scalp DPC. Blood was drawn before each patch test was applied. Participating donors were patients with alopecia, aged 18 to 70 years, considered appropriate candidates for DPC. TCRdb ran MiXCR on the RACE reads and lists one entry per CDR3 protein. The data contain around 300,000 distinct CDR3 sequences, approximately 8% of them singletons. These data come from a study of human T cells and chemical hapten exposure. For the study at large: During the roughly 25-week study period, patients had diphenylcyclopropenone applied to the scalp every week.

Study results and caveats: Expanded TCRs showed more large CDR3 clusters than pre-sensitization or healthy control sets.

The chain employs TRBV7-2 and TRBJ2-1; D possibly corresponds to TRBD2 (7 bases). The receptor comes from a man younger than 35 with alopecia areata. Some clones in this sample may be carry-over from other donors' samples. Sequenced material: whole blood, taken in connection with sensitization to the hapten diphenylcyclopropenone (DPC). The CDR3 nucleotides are TGTGCCAGCGGGTATATTGGCGGGGGCAATGAGCTGTTCTTC. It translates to CASGYIGGGNELFF. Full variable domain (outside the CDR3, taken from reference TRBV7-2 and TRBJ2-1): GAGVSQSPSNKVTEKGKDVELRCDPISGHTALYWYRQSLGQGLEFLIYFQGNSAPDKSGLPSDRFSAERTGGSVSTLTIQRTQQEDSAVYLCASGYIGGGNELFFGPGTRLTVL.